This TCR beta chain was recorded in a study of shared clonotypes between healthy human individuals. Overall study findings and caveats: Since donors were few, the genetic and exposure-history diversity represented was limited. Incomplete sequencing of sorted subsets was indicated by rarefaction despite large depth.

CDR3 length: 15 amino acids. After removal of 5 bases from V and 3 bases from J, the junction contained 6 bases not matched to a gene. Germline values: CDR1 LNHDA, CDR2 SQIVND (reference sequence). In the original analysis: With immunoSEQ giving junction-only sequences and no quality scores, filtering differed. Profiling relied on immunoSEQ multiplex PCR, and the TCRdb table lists in-frame clones only, not all of them. D and trimming were read from the DNA, whereas the V and J calls and clone size are those reported in that table. Among about 2.4 million clones listed, approximately 94% were seen once. A few counts support this clone. Its antigen remains unidentified.

The chain links TRBV19 to TRBJ1-5; TRBD1 matches at 8 bases. Sequenced input: naive CD4+ T cells from PBMCs. Subset meaning: CD45RA+ positively selected. This clonotype was sampled from a man younger than 30 in good health. Some clones in this sample may be carry-over from other donors' samples. The CDR3 sequence: CASSWTGPLNQPQHF. CDR3 sequence (DNA): TGTGCCAGTAGTTGGACAGGGCCCCTCAATCAGCCCCAGCATTTT.